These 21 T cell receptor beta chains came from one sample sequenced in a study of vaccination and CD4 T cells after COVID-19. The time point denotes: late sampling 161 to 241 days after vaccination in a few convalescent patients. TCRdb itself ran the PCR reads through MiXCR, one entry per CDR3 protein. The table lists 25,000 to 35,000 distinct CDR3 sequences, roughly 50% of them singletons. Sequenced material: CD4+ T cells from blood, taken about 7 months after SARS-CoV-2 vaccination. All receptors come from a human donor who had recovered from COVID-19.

The CDR3 reads CASTPPEVRLPPDTQYF. CDR3 nucleotide sequence: TGTGCCAGTACCCCCCCGGAGGTCAGACTTCCCCCAGATACGCAGTATTTT. The chain recombines TRBV19 with TRBJ2-3; D is possibly TRBD2 (5 bases). The CDR3 totals 17 residues. The germline V and J ends were trimmed by 7 bases and 4 bases, with 24 bases remaining between them. Germline lookup yields CDR1 LNHDA and CDR2 SQIVND (reference sequence).

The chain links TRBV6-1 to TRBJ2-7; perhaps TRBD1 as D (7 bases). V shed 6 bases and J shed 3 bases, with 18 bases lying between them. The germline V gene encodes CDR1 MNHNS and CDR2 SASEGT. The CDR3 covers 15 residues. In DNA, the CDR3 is TGTGCCAGCAGGCAGGGGGGAGGACAGAACTACGAGCAGTACTTC. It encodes CASRQGGGQNYEQYF.

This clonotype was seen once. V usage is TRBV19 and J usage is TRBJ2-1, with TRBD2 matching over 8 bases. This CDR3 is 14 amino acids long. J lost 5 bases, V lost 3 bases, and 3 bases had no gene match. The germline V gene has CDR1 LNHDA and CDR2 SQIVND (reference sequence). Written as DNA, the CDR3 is TGTGCCAGTAGTATCGGGACTAGGCACAATGAGCAGTTCTTC. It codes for CASSIGTRHNEQFF.

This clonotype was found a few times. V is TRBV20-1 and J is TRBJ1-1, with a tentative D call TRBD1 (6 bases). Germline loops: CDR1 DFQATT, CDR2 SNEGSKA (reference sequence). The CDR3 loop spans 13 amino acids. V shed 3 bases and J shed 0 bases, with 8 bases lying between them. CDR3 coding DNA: TGCAGTGCTAGCACAGGGATGAACACTGAAGCTTTCTTT. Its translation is CSASTGMNTEAFF.

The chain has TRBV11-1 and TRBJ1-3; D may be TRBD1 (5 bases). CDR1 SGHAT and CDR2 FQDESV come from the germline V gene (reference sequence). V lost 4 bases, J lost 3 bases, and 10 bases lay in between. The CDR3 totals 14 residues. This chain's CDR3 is CASSSRDGGNTIYF. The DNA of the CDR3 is TGTGCCAGCAGCTCCCGGGACGGTGGAAACACCATATATTTT.

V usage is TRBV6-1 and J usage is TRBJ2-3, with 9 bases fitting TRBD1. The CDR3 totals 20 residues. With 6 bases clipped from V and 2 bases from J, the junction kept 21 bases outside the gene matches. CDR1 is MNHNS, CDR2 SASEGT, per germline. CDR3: CASSRTSRGMGQGSTDTQYF. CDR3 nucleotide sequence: TGTGCCAGCAGCCGGACTAGTCGGGGGATGGGACAGGGATCCACAGATACGCAGTATTTT.

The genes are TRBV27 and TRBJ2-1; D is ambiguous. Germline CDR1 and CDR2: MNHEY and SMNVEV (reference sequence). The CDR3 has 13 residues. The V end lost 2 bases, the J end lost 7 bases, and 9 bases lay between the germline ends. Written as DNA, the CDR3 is TGTGCCAGCAGTTTAACAAACCGGAATGAGCAGTTCTTC. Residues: CASSLTNRNEQFF.

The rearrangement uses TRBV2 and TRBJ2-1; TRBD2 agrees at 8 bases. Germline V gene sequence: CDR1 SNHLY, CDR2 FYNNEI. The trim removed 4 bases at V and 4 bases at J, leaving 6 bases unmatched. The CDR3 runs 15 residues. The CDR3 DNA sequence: TGTGCCAGCAGTGTTGTAGCGGGACATTACAATGAGCAGTTCTTC. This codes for CASSVVAGHYNEQFF.

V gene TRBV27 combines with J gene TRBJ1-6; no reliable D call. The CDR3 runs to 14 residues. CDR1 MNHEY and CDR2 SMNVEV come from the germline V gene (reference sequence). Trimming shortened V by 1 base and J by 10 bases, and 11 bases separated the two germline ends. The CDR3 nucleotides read TGTGCCAGCAGTTTATGGAGGGAGAGCTCACCCCTCCACTTT. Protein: CASSLWRESSPLHF.

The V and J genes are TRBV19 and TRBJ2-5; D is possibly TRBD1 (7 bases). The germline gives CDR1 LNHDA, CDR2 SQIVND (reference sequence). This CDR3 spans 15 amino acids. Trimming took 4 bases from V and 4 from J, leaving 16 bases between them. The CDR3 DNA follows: TGTGCCAGTAGTACATACGGGCAGGGGGGAGAGACCCAGTACTTC. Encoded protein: CASSTYGQGGETQYF.

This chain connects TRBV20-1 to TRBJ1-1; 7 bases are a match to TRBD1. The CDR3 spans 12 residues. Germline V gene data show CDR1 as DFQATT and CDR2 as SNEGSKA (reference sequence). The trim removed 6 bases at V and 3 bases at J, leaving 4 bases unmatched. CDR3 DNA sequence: TGCAGTGCCAACAGGGGAGACACTGAAGCTTTCTTT. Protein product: CSANRGDTEAFF.

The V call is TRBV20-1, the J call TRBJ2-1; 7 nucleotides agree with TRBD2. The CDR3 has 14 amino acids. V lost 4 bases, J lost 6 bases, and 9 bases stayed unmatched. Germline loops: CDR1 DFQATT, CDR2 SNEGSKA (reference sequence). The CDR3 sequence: CSAKKGLVFNEQFF. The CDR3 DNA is TGCAGTGCTAAAAAAGGACTAGTCTTCAATGAGCAGTTCTTC.

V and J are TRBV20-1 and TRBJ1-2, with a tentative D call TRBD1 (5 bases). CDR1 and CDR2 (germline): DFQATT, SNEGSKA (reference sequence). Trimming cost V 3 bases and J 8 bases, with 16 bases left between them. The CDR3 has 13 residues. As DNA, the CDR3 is TGCAGTGCTAGTGAGGGGCCTAGCGGGGGCTACACCTTC. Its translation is CSASEGPSGGYTF.

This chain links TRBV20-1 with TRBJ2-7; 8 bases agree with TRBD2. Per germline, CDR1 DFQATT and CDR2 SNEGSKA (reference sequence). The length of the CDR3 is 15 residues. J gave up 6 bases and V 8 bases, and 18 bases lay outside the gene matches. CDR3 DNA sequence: TGCAGTTCCAGGGGCCCAGGGACTAGTCCAACCGAGCAGTACTTC. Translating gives CSSRGPGTSPTEQYF.

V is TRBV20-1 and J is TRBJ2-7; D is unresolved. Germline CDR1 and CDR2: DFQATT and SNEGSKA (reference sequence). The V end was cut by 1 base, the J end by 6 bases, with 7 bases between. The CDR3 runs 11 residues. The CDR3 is CSARVNTEQYF. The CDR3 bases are TGCAGTGCTAGAGTCAACACCGAGCAGTACTTC.

CDR3 bases: TGTGCCAGCCGACGGGACAGGGGACAGCAAGAGACCCAGTACTTC. Protein sequence: CASRRDRGQQETQYF. The chain uses TRBV2 and TRBJ2-5; 10 positions agree with TRBD1. This CDR3 is 15 amino acids long. CDR1 and CDR2 from the germline V gene are SNHLY and FYNNEI. Germline trimming cut 8 bases from V and 2 bases from J; bases unmatched to any gene: 8.

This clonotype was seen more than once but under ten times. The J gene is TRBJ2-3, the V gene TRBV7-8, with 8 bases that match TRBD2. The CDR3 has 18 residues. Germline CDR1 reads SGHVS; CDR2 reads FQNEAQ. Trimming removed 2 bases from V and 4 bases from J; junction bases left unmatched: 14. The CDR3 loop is CASSLFAFEGREADTQYF. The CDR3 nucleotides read TGTGCCAGCAGCTTATTCGCTTTCGAAGGGCGGGAGGCAGATACGCAGTATTTT.

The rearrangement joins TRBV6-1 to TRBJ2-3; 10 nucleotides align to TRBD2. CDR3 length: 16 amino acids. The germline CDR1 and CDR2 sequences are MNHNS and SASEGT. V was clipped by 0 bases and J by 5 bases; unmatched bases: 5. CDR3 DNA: TGTGCCAGCAGTGAAGCGCTCCCTAGCGGGAGAGATACGCAGTATTTT. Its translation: CASSEALPSGRDTQYF.

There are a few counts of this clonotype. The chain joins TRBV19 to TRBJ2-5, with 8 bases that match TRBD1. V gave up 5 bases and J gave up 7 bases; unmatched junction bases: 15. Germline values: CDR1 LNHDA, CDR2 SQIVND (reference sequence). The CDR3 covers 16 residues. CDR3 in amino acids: CASSPRQGFGFGTQYF. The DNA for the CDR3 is TGTGCCAGTAGTCCGCGACAGGGGTTCGGCTTTGGGACCCAGTACTTC.

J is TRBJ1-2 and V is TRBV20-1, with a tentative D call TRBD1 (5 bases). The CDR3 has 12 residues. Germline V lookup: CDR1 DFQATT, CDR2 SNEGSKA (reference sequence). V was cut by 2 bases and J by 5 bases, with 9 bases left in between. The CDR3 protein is CSARKRGYGYTF. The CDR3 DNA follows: TGCAGTGCTAGAAAGAGGGGTTATGGCTACACCTTC.

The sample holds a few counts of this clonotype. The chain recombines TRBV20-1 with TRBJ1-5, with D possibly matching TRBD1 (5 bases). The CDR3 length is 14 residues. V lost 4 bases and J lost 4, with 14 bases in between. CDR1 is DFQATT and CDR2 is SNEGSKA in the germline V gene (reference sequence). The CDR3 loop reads CSAIPRGRNQPQHF. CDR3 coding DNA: TGCAGTGCTATACCCCGGGGCAGAAATCAGCCCCAGCATTTT.